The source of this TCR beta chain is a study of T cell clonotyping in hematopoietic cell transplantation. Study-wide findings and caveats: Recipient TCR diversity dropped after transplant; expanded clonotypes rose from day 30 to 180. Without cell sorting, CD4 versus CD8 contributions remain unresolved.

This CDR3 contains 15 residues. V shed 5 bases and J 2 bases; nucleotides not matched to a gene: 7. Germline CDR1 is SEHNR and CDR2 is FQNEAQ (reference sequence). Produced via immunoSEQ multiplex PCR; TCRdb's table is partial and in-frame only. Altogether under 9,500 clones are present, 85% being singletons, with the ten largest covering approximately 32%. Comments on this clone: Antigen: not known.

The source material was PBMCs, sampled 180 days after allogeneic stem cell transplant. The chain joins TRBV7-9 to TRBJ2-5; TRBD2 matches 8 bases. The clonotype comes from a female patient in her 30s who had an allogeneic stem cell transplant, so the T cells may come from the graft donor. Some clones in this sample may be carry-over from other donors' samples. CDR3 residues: CASSPTSALQETQYF. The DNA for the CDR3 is TGTGCCAGCAGCCCGACTAGCGCTCTTCAAGAGACCCAGTACTTC.